The entry below gives a single T cell receptor (beta chain) sequence along with its context. Its antigen is not known. This specimen comes from a study of shared clonotypes between healthy human individuals. Study-wide context: A couple of women and three men aged 18 to 49 served as donors. Study-wide results and caveats: Memory subsets generally showed smaller estimated richness than naive subsets did.

Germline values: CDR1 MNHNS, CDR2 SASEGT. This CDR3 region has 14 residues. V lost 8 bases to trimming and J lost 6 bases, with 19 bases between them. Naive CD45RA+ and memory CD45RA-negative subsets were split from CD4+ cells. Assay execution proceeded at the deep level. Data came from immunoSEQ multiplex PCR; TCRdb stores just in-frame clones and leaves some out. The repertoire holds roughly 640,000 clones, with approximately 97% as singletons. The receptor's source is a woman in her thirties in good health. The chain uses TRBV6-1 and TRBJ1-1, with D hard to call. What was sequenced was naive CD4+ T cells sorted from blood. Indicated subset: CD45RA+ positively selected. This CDR3 reads CASYVRVVNPEAFF. The CDR3 DNA follows: TGTGCCAGCTATGTCCGGGTAGTGAATCCTGAAGCTTTCTTT.